The clone carrying this T cell receptor beta chain was detected ten times or more. This entry is derived from a study of T cells in Graves' hyperthyroidism and ophthalmopathy. The length of the CDR3 is 14 residues. With 6 bases removed from V and 5 bases from J, the gap between germline ends came to 13 bases. The investigators amplified TCR beta CDR3 regions from RNA transcripts. HTBI primers drove first-round RT-PCR of the TCR CDR3. MiXCR was run by TCRdb on the multiplex PCR reads, yielding one entry per CDR3 protein. This sample has approximately 400,000 distinct CDR3 sequences; more than 15% occur once, and the top ten carry 7.5% to 8%.

Sequences were obtained from blood. The chain carries TRBV12-3 or TRBV12-4 and TRBJ1-4; D is perhaps TRBD1 (5 bases). This TCR came from a woman aged 18-30 years with Graves' hyperthyroidism. CDR3 region: CASRDDSLNEKLFF. CDR3 nucleotide sequence: TGTGCCAGCAGAGACGACAGCTTAAATGAAAAACTGTTTTTT.